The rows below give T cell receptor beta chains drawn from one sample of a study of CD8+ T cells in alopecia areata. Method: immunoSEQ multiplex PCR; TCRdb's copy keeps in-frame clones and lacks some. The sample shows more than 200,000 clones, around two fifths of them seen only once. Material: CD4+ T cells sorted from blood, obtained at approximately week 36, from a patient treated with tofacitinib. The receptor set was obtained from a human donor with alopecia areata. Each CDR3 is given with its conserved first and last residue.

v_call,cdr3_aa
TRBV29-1,CSVSTGTGTGQPQHF
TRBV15,CATSRDTGTSVAKNIQYF
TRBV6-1,CASSRLALAKNIQYF
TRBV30,CAWSVRTAIHEKLFF
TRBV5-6,CASSFRGGQPQHF
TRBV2,CASSTPGQGGYQPQHF
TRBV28,CASRGTGIYTQYF
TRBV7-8,CASSQRQGAGEQYF
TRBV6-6,CASSYSTGTAGVEQFF
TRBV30,CAWSVVNNEQFF
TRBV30,CAWTRGNTEAFF
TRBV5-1,CASKGGHEQYF
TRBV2,CASRGIDTQYF
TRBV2,CASSVTGVSAYEQYF
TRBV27,CASSLFLLTGSGANVLTF
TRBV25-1,CASIGVEAFF
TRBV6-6,CASSPGQGTTYEQYF
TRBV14,CASSQVAGIEQYF
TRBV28,CASSFRSSGNTIYF
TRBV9,CASSPRRRSQISEQYF
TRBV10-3,CATGEREGHTDTQYF
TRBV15,CATSRVVERGETQYF
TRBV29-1,CSVGGWTEAFF
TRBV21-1,CASSKRDRDRATYEQYF
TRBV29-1,CSVAMRLHNEQFF
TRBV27,CASRNRGVNTEAFF
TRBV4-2,CASSPRTTSTDTQYF
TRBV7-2,CASSLYGTASLGGYTF
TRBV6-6,CASSRTTVTYNEQFF